This T cell receptor beta chain was obtained from a study of blood T cell repertoires in COVID-19. Study context: Sites in the United States, Italy and Spain provided acute and convalescent COVID-19 samples.

The germline V gene encodes CDR1 LNHDA and CDR2 SQIVND (reference sequence). Trimming removed 6 bases at V and 1 base at J, with 19 bases between. The CDR3 is made up of 17 amino acids. Sequenced by immunoSEQ multiplex PCR; TCRdb stores in-frame clones only, minus some. Of about 250,000 clones in the sample, 70% to 85% were seen once. The gene calls are TRBV19 and TRBJ1-5; no firm D call. Material: peripheral blood. The receptor's source is an older man with acute or convalescent COVID-19. The CDR3 region is CASSIRPLDGSNQPQHF. The CDR3 bases are TGTGCCAGTAGCATTAGGCCCCTCGACGGGAGCAATCAGCCCCAGCATTTT.